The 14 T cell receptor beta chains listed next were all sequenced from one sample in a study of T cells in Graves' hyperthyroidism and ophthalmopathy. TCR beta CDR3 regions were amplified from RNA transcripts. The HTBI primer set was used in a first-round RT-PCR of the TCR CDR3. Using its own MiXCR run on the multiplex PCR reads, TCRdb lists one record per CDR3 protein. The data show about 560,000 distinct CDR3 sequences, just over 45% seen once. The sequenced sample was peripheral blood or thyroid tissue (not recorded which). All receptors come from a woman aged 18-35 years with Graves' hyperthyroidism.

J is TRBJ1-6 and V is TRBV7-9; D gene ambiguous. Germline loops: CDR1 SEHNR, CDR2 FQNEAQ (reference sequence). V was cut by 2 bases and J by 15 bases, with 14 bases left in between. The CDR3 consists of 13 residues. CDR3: CASSLTALGGLHF. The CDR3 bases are TGTGCCAGCAGCTTAACAGCCTTGGGAGGCCTCCACTTT.

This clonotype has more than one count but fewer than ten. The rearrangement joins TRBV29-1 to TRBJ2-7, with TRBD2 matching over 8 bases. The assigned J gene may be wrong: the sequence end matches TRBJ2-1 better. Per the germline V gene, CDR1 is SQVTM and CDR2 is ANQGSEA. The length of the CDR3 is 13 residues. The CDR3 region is CSVTPAGVGEQFF. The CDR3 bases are TGCAGCGTGACGCCAGCGGGAGTGGGGGAGCAGTTCTTC.

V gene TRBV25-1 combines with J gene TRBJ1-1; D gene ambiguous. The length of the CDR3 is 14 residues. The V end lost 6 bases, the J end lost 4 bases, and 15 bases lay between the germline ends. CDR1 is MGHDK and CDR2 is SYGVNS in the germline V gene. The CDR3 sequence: CASSVKRVGTEAFF. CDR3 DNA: TGTGCCAGCAGCGTTAAGAGGGTAGGCACTGAAGCTTTCTTT.

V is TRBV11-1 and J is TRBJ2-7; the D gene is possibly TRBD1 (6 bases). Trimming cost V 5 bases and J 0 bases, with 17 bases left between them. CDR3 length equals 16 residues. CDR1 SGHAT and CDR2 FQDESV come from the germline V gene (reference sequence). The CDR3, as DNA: TGTGCCAGCAGCCAGGAAATGACGGACAGCTCCTACGAGCAGTACTTC. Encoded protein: CASSQEMTDSSYEQYF.

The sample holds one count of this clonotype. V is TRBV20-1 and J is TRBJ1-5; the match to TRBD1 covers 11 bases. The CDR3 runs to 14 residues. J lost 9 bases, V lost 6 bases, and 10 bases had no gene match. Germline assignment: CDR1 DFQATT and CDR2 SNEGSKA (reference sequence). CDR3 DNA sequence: TGCAGTGCCATGACCGGGACAGGGGGGCGGCCCCAGCATTTT. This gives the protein CSAMTGTGGRPQHF.

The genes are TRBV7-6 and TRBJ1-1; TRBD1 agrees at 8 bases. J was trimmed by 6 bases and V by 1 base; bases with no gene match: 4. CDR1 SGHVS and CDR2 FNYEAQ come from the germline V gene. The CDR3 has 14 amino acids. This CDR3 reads CASSLEQGVAEAFF. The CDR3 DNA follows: TGTGCCAGCAGCTTAGAACAGGGGGTCGCTGAAGCTTTCTTT.

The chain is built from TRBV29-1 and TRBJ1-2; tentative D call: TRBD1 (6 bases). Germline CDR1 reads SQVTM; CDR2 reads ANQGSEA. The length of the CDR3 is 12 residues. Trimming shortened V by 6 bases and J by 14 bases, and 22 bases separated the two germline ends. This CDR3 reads CSVHTQGPGETF. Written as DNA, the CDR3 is TGCAGCGTACACACTCAGGGGCCAGGAGAAACCTTC.

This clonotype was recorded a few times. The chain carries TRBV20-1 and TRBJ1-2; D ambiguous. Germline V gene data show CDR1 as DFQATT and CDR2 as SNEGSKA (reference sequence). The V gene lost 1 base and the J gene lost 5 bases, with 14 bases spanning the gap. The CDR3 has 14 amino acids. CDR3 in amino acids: CSARGPLERYGYTF. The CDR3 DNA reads TGCAGTGCTAGAGGCCCCCTGGAAAGGTATGGCTACACCTTC.

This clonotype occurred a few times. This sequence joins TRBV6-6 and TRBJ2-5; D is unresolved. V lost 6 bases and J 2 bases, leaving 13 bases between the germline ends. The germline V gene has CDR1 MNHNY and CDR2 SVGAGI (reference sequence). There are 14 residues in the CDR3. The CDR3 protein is CASSQVRAQETQYF. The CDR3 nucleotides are TGTGCCAGCAGCCAAGTGCGAGCTCAAGAGACCCAGTACTTC.

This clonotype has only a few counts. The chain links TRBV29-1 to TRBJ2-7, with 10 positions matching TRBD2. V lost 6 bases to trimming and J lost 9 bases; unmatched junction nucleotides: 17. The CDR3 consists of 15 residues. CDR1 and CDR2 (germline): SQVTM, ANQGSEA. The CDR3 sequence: CSVHLAGTSAQVQYF. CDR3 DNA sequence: TGCAGCGTCCACCTGGCAGGGACTAGCGCCCAGGTGCAGTACTTC.

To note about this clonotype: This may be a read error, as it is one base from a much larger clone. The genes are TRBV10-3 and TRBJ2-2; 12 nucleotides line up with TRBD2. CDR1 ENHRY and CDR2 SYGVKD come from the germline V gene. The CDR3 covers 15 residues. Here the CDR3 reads CAISSSGRAVGKLFF. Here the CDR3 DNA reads TGTGCCATCAGTTCTAGCGGGAGGGCCGTCGGGAAGCTGTTTTTT.

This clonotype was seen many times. The CDR3 sequence is CSASGGSQETQYF. DNA of the CDR3: TGCAGTGCTAGCGGGGGTTCCCAAGAGACCCAGTACTTC. This chain links TRBV20-1 with TRBJ2-5; a weak D match, TRBD2 (6 bases). Per germline, CDR1 DFQATT and CDR2 SNEGSKA (reference sequence). The CDR3 consists of 13 residues. Trimming left V 3 bases short and J 1 base short, with 9 bases between.

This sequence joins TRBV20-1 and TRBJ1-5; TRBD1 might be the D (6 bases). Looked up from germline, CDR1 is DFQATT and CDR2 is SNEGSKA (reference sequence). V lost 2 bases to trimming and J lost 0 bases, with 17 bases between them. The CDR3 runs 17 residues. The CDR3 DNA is TGCAGTGCTAGACCGGGGGAAACAGGGTTTAGCAATCAGCCCCAGCATTTT. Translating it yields CSARPGETGFSNQPQHF.

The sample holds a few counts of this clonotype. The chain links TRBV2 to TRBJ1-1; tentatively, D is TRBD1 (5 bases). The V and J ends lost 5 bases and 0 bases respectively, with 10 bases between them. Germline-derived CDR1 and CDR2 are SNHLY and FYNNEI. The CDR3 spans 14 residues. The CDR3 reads CASSLRGVNTEAFF. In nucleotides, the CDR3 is TGTGCCAGCAGTTTACGGGGGGTGAACACTGAAGCTTTCTTT.